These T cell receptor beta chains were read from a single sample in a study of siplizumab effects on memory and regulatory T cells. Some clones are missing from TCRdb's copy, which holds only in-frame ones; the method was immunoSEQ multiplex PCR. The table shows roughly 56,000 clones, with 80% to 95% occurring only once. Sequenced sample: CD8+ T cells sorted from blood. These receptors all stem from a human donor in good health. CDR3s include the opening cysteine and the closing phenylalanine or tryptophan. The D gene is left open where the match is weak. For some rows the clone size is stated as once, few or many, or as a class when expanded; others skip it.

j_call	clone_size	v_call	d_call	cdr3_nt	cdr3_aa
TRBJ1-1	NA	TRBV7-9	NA	TGTGCCAGCAGCCCGGGGCCAGGGGAGGGCACTGAAGCTTTCTTT	CASSPGPGEGTEAFF
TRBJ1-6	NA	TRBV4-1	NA	TGCGCCAGCAGCCAAGAACCGACAGGCACCCTCTCACCCCTCCACTTT	CASSQEPTGTLSPLHF
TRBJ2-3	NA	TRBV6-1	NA	TGTGCCAGCAGTGAAGTTTTAGTGGGGGCCACAGATACGCAGTATTTT	CASSEVLVGATDTQYF
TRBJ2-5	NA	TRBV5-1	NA	TGCGCCAGCAGCTTTTTTGGTGGGCAAGAGACCCAGTACTTC	CASSFFGGQETQYF
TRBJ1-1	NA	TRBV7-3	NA	TGTGCCAGCGAATCGACAAAGCCTGAAGCTTTCTTT	CASESTKPEAFF
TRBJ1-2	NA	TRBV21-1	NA	TGTGCCAGCAGCCCATACCCGGACAGGGGAGCTTCTAACTATGGCTACACCTTC	CASSPYPDRGASNYGYTF
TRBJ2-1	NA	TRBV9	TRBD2	TGTGCCAGCAGCGGGACTAGCGGGAGTGAGCAGTTCTTC	CASSGTSGSEQFF
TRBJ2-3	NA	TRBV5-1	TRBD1	TGCGCCAGCAGCCTCGGACAGGGTATCGGCACAGATACGCAGTATTTT	CASSLGQGIGTDTQYF
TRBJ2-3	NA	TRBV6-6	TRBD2	TGTGCCAGCGGGGTACTAGCGGGTCTCACAGATACGCAGTATTTT	CASGVLAGLTDTQYF
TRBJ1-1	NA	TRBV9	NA	TGTGCCAGCAGCGTACACGAGGCCGCGATGAACACTGAAGCTTTCTTT	CASSVHEAAMNTEAFF
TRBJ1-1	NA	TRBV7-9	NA	TGTGCCAGCAGCTTAAGCATAAACACTGAAGCTTTCTTT	CASSLSINTEAFF
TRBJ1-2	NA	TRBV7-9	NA	TGTGCCAGCAGGGGGTTTAGAGGTGGCTACACCTTC	CASRGFRGGYTF
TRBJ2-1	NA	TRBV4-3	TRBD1	TGCGCCAGCAGCCAAGATCACGGGGTTGTAGGGTCAGGGGGTTACAATGAGCAGTTCTTC	CASSQDHGVVGSGGYNEQFF
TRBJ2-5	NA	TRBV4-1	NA	TGCGCCAGCAGCCCTGACGATCTAGGTGGGACCCAGTACTTC	CASSPDDLGGTQYF
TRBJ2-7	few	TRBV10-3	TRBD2	TGTGCCATCACAGCTAGCGGATCCTACGAGCAGTACTTC	CAITASGSYEQYF
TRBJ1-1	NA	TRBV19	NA	TGTGCCAGTAGTATAATGGGACCTAACACTGAAGCTTTCTTT	CASSIMGPNTEAFF
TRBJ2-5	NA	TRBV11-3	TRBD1	TGTGCCAGCAGCTACGTGGACAGGGGGCAAGAGACCCAGTACTTC	CASSYVDRGQETQYF
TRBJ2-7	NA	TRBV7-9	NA	TGTGCCAGCAGCAAACCGAGGGCCTACGAGCAGTACTTC	CASSKPRAYEQYF
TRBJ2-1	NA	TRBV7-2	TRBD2	TGTGCCAGCAGCTTAGTCGCCGGGACTAGCGGGAGTCTGAATGAGCAGTTCTTC	CASSLVAGTSGSLNEQFF
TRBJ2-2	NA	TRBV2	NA	TGTGCCAGCAGTGGGGGAGGTTTGGACACCGGGGAGCTGTTTTTT	CASSGGGLDTGELFF
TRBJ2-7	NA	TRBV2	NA	TGTGCCAGCTCCGGGGGCCCTTACGAGCAGTACTTC	CASSGGPYEQYF
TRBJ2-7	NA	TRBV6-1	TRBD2	TGTGCCAGCAGTGAATGGGAGGGCTACGAGCAGTACTTC	CASSEWEGYEQYF
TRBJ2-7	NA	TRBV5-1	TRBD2	TGCGCCAGCAGCGGGACTAGCGGTACCTACGAGCAGTACTTC	CASSGTSGTYEQYF
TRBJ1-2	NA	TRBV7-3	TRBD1	TGTGCCAGCAGCCCAACAGGGGCGACGGGCTACACCTTC	CASSPTGATGYTF
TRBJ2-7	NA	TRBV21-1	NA	TGTGCCAGCATGCAACGGACGGGAAGGACCCCCTACGAGCAGTACTTC	CASMQRTGRTPYEQYF
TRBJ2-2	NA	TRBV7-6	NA	TGTGCCAGCAGCCCAAAATTAGAGCGGCCTTTGGACACCGGGGAGCTGTTTTTT	CASSPKLERPLDTGELFF
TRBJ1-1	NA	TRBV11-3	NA	TGTGCCAGCAGCCCGCCGAGGGGGAGGCGGGAATCTGAAGCTTTCTTT	CASSPPRGRRESEAFF
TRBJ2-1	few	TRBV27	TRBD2	TGTGCCAGCAGTTGGACTAGCGGGATCACCTACAATGAGCAGTTCTTC	CASSWTSGITYNEQFF
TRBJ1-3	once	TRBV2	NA	TGTGCCAGCACGTCTGGAAACACCATATATTTT	CASTSGNTIYF
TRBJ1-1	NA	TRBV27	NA	TGTGCCAGCAGTTTTTGGGAGTTGAACACTGAAGCTTTCTTT	CASSFWELNTEAFF
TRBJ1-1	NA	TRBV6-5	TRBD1	TGTGCCAGCAGGGACAGGGGGCTCACTGAAGCTTTCTTT	CASRDRGLTEAFF
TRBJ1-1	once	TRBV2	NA	TGTGCCAGCAGTGGATTTACAGAACCCATGAACACTGAAGCTTTCTTT	CASSGFTEPMNTEAFF
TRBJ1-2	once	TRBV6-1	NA	TGTGCCAGCAGTGAAGCGCCGGAGAACTATGGCTACACCTTC	CASSEAPENYGYTF
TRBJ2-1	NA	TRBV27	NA	TGTGCCAGCAGTTCTATGACCCATTACAATGAGCAGTTCTTC	CASSSMTHYNEQFF
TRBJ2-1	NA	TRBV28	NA	TGTGCCAGCTTCAATTTCTTTGCCCCTTACAATGAGCAGTTCTTC	CASFNFFAPYNEQFF
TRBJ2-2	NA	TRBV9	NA	TGTGCCAGCAGCGTAGTAATGGGGGCAGGCACCGGGGAGCTGTTTTTT	CASSVVMGAGTGELFF
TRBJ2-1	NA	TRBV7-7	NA	TGTGCTAGCAGCCCCATCGGGGCGAGCTCCTACAATGAGCAGTTCTTC	CASSPIGASSYNEQFF
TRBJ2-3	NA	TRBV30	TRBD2	TGTGCCTGGAGGTCGCGGGGACTAGCGGGCACAGATACGCAGTATTTT	CAWRSRGLAGTDTQYF
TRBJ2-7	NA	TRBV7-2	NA	TGTGCCAGCAGCTTAGCGACGCGGAGCTACGAGCAGTACTTC	CASSLATRSYEQYF
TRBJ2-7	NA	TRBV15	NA	TGTGCCACCAGCAGAGATCTTAGCTCCACAGGGCGCGAGCAGTACTTC	CATSRDLSSTGREQYF
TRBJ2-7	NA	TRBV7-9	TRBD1	TGTGCCAGCAGCTTAGGAAGGGGGACCGGGACAGGGGTCTTCTACGAGCAGTACTTC	CASSLGRGTGTGVFYEQYF
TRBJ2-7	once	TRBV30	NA	TGTGCCTTTCAATACGGCTACGAGCAGTACTTC	CAFQYGYEQYF
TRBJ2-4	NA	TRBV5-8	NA	TGTGCCAGCAGCTTGGCGCTGGAGGGCCTTTTAGCCAAAAACATTCAGTACTTC	CASSLALEGLLAKNIQYF
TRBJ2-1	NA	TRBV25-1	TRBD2	TGTGCCAGCAGTGAATCCCCCCTAGCGGGAGGGCAGTTCTTC	CASSESPLAGGQFF
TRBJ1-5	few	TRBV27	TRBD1	TGTGCCAGCAGTTCCGGGACAGCGGTCAATCAGCCCCAGCATTTT	CASSSGTAVNQPQHF
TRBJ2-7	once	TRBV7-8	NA	TGTGCCAGCAGCCCCCCTGACTCCTACGAGCAGTACTTC	CASSPPDSYEQYF
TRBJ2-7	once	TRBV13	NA	TGTGCCAGCAGCTTAGGAGGGGACGGGAAAGGGTACGAGCAGTACTTC	CASSLGGDGKGYEQYF
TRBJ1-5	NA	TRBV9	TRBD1	TGTGCCAGCAGCCAGGGGGGTTTCGGTCAGCCCCAGCATTTT	CASSQGGFGQPQHF
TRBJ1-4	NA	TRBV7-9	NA	TGTGCCAGCAGCCGTACAGACGGGGATGGTGAAAAACTGTTTTTT	CASSRTDGDGEKLFF
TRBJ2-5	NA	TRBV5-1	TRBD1	TGCGCCAGCAGCTTACAGGGGTCGCGGGAGACCCAGTACTTC	CASSLQGSRETQYF
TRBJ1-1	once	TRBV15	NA	TGTGCCACCAGCAGTGGAGTCCCTGAAGCTTTCTTT	CATSSGVPEAFF